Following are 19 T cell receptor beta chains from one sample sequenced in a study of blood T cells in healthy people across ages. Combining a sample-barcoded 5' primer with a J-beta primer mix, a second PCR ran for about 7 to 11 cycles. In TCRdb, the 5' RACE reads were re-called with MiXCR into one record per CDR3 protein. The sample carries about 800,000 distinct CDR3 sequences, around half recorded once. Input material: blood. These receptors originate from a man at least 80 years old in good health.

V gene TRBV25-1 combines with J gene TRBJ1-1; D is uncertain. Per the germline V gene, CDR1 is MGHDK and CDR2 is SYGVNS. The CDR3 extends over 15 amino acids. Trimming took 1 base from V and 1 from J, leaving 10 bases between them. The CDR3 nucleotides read TGTGCCAGCAGTGAATCAAGGTACAGGAACACTGAAGCTTTCTTT. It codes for CASSESRYRNTEAFF.

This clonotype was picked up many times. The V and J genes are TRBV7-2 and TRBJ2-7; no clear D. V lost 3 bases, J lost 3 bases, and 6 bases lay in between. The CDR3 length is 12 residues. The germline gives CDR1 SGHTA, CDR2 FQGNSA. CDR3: CASSFSHYEQYF. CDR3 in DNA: TGTGCCAGCAGCTTCTCGCACTACGAGCAGTACTTC.

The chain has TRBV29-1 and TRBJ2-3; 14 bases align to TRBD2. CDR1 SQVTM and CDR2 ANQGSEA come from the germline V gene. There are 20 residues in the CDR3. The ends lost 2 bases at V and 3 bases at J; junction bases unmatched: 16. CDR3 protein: CSVEFLRGLAGVRGTDTQYF. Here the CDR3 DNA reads TGCAGCGTTGAATTCCTTAGGGGACTAGCGGGAGTAAGGGGGACAGATACGCAGTATTTT.

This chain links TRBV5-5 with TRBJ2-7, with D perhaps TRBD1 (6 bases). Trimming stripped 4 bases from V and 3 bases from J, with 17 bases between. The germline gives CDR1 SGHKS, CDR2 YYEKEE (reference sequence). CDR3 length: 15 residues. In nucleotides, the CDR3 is TGTGCCAGCAGCCCGGCCGGGACACGGGACTACGAGCAGTACTTC. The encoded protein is CASSPAGTRDYEQYF.

The CDR3 sequence is CSASSGTFYEQYF. The CDR3 region has the DNA TGCAGTGCTAGTAGCGGGACATTCTACGAGCAGTACTTC. The chain is built from TRBV20-1 and TRBJ2-5; 8 bases match TRBD2. The end of the DNA fits TRBJ2-7 better, so the J call may be wrong. The germline V gene encodes CDR1 DFQATT and CDR2 SNEGSKA (reference sequence). The CDR3 has 13 amino acids.

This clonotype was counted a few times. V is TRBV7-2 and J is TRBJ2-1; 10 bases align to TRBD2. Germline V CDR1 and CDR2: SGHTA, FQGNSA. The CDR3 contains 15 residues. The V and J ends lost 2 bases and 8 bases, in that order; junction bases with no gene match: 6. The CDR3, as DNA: TGTGCCAGCAGCTTATATGCTAGCGGGAGCTATGAGCAGTTCTTC. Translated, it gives CASSLYASGSYEQFF.

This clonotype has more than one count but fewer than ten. This CDR3 is CASSATGTSGSTDTQYF. CDR3 nucleotides: TGTGCCAGCAGCGCAACCGGGACTAGCGGGAGCACAGATACGCAGTATTTT. The chain joins TRBV9 to TRBJ2-3, with TRBD2 matching over 12 bases. Germline values: CDR1 SGDLS, CDR2 YYNGEE. V trimming: 3 bases; J trimming: 0 bases; junction bases outside the gene matches: 5. CDR3 size: 17 residues.

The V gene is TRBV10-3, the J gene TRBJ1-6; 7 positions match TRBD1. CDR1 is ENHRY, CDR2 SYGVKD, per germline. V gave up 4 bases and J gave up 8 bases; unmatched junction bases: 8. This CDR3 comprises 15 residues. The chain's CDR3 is CAISGNRGADSPLHF. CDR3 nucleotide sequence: TGTGCCATCAGTGGGAACAGGGGCGCAGATTCACCCCTCCACTTT.

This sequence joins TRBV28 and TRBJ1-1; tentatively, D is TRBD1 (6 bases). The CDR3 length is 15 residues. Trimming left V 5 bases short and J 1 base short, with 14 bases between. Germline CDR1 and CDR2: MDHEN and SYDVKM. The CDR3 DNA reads TGTGCCAGCAGTGGATCCGGGACAAAGAACACTGAAGCTTTCTTT. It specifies CASSGSGTKNTEAFF.

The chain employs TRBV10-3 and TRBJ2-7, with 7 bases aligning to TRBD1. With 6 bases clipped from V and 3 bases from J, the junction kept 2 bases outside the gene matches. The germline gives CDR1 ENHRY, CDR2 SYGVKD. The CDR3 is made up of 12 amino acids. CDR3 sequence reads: CAISNRGYEQYF. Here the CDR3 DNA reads TGTGCCATCAGCAACAGGGGCTACGAGCAGTACTTC.

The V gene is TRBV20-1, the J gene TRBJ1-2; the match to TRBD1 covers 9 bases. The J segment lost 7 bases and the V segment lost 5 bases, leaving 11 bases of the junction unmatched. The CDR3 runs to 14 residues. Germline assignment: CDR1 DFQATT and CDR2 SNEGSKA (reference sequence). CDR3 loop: CSALTGTGTGGYTF. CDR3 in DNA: TGCAGTGCTCTCACCGGGACAGGGACGGGTGGCTACACCTTC.

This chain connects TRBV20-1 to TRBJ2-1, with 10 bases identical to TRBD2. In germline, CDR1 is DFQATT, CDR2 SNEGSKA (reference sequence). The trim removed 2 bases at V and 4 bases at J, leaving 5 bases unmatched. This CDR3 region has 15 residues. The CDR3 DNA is TGCAGTGCTAGACGTGGGACTAGCGTATACAATGAGCAGTTCTTC. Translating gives CSARRGTSVYNEQFF.

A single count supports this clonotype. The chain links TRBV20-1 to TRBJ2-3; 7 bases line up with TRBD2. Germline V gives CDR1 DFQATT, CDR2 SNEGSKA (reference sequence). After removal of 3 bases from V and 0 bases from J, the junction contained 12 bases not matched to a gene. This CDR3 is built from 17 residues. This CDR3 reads CSASCLAGCPSTDTQYF. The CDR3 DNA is TGCAGTGCTAGTTGCTTAGCGGGCTGTCCTAGCACAGATACGCAGTATTTT.

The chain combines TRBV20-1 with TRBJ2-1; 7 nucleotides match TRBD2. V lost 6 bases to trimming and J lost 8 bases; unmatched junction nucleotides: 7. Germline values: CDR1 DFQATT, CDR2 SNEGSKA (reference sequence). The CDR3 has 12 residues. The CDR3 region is CSAQRGGYEQFF. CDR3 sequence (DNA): TGCAGTGCGCAGCGGGGTGGATATGAGCAGTTCTTC.

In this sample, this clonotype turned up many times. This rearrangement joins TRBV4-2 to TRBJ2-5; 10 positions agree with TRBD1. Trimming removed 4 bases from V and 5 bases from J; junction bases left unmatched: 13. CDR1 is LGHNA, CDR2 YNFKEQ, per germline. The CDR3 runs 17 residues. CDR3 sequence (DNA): TGTGCCAGCAGCCCACAACCGGGACAGGGGAGGCGGGAGACCCAGTACTTC. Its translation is CASSPQPGQGRRETQYF.

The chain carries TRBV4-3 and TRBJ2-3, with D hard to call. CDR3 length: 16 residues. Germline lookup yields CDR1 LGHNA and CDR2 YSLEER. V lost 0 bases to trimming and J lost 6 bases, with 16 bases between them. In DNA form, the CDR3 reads TGCGCCAGCAGCCAAGATCTGAAGTTCCAGGCGGATACGCAGTATTTT. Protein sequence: CASSQDLKFQADTQYF.

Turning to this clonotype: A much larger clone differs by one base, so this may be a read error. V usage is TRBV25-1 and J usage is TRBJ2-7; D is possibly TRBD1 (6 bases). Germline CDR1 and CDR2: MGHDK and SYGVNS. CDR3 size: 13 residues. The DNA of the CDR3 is TGTACCAGCAGTCTACAGGGCTTTTACGAGCAGTACTTC. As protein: CTSSLQGFYEQYF.

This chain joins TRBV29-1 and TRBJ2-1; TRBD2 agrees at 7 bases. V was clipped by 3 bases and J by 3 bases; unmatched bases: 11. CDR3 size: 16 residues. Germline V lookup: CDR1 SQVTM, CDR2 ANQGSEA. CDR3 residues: CSVDRRGGRNYNEQFF. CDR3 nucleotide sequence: TGCAGCGTTGATCGCCGTGGCGGGAGAAACTACAATGAGCAGTTCTTC.

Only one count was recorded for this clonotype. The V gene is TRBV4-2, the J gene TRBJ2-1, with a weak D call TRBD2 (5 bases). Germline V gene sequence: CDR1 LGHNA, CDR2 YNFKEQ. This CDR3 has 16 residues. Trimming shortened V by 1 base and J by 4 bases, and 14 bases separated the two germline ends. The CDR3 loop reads CASSQVSAEEYNEQFF. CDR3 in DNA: TGTGCCAGCAGCCAAGTATCAGCGGAGGAGTACAATGAGCAGTTCTTC.